This TCR beta chain stems from a study of T cell repertoires and HLA-DP antigens. About the study: DNA input averaged roughly 200 ng in sorted CD137+CD4+ and 1,200 ng in pre-culture CD4+.

About this clone itself: Its antigen is still unknown.

Clones were sequenced by immunoSEQ multiplex PCR, and TCRdb holds only the in-frame ones, with some missing. The table shows some 110,000 clones, with around 92% occurring only once. Sequenced input: CD4+ T cells from PBMCs. This clonotype was sampled from a woman between 18 and 29 years old in good health and CMV-seronegative.

CDR3 sequence reads: CAWNVGGRAYYGYTF. CDR3 in DNA: TGTGCCTGGAACGTAGGCGGCAGGGCTTACTATGGCTACACCTTC. The chain uses TRBV30 and TRBJ1-2; D might be TRBD1 (5 bases). Deletions cut 4 bases from V and 3 bases from J, with 18 bases between. CDR1 is GTSNPN, CDR2 SVGIG, per germline (reference sequence). This CDR3 spans 15 amino acids.